This TCR beta chain comes out of a study of PD-1 blockade in classical Hodgkin lymphoma. Study results and caveats: The study found complete responders had baseline diversity similar to newly diagnosed patients. Patients who began taking nivolumab under 1 year after ASCT were left out. Possible causes of repertoire differences, disease activity or prior therapy, remain undefined.

Trimming removed 2 bases from V and 3 bases from J; junction bases left unmatched: 1. The germline CDR1 and CDR2 sequences are SGHRS and YFSETQ. This CDR3 comprises 13 residues. Comments on this clone: Its cognate antigen is unknown.

Documented time point: cycle 4 day 1 (C4D1), after more than five weeks of nivolumab. Brentuximab vedotin exposure varied, and every patient relapsed after autologous stem cell transplantation. Method: immunoSEQ multiplex PCR; TCRdb's copy keeps in-frame clones and lacks some. The sample gives about 16,000 clones, roughly 85% of which show up once; roughly 14% is in the top ten. Sequenced material: peripheral blood mononuclear cells (PBMCs), taken before the fourth cycle of nivolumab. The chain couples TRBV5-1 to TRBJ1-2; 7 bases match TRBD1. The source of this sequence is a human donor with classical Hodgkin lymphoma. CDR3 loop: CASSFGQDYGYTF. The CDR3 coding sequence is TGCGCCAGCAGCTTCGGACAGGACTATGGCTACACCTTC.